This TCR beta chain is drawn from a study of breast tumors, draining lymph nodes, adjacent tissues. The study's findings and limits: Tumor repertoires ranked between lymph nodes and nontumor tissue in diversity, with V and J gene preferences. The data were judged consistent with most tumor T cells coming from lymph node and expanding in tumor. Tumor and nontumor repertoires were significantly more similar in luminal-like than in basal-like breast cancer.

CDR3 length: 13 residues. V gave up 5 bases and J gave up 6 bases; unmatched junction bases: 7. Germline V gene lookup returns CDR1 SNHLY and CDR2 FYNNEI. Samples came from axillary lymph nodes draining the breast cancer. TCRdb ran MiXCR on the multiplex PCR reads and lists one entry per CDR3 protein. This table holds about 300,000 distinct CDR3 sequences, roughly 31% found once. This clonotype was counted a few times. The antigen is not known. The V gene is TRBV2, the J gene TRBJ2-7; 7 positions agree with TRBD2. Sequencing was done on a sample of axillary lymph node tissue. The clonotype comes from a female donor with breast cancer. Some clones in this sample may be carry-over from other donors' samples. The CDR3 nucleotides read TGTGCCAGCAGTTTTCGGGAGGCGGGCGAGCAGTACTTC. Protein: CASSFREAGEQYF. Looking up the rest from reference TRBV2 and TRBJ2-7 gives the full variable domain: EPEVTQTPSHQVTQMGQEVILRCVPISNHLYFYWYRQILGQKVEFLVSFYNNEISEKSEIFDDQFSVERPDGSNFTLKIRSTKLEDSAMYFCASSFREAGEQYFGPGTRLTVT.